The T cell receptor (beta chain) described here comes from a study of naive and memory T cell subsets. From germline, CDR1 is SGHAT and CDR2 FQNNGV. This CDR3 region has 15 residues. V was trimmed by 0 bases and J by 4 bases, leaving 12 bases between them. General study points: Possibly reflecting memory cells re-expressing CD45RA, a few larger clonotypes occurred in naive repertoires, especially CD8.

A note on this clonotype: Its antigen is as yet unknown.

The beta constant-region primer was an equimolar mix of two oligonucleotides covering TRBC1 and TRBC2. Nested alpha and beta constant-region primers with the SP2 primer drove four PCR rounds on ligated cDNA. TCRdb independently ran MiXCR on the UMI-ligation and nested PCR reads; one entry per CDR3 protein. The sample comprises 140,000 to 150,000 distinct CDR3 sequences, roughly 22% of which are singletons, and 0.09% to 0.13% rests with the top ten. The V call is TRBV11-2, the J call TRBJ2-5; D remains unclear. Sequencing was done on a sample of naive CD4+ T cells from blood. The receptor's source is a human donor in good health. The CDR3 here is CASSLDVGTLETQYF. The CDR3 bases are TGTGCCAGCAGCTTAGATGTGGGAACCTTAGAGACCCAGTACTTC.